A selection of T cell receptor beta chains follows, all from one sample in a study of regulatory T cells in long-lasting Graves disease. TCRdb re-called the multiplex PCR reads with MiXCR, one entry per CDR3 protein. The sample gives 400,000 to 450,000 distinct CDR3 sequences, approximately 15% of which show up once; over 15% is in the top ten. A further study also used this sample, focusing on T cells in Graves' hyperthyroidism and ophthalmopathy.

The material sequenced was peripheral blood mononuclear cells (PBMCs), taken at new diagnosis, from a patient treated with antithyroid drugs. These receptor sequences come from a woman younger than 45 with Graves disease. Each CDR3 is given with its conserved first and last residue. Fields, in order: clone size, J gene, V gene, D gene, CDR3 DNA, CDR3 protein. The D gene is left open where the match is weak. Size is stated for part of the rows, as once, few or many counts, or as a class when the clone is expanded.

size: .
J: TRBJ2-1
V: TRBV12-3/TRBV12-4
D: TRBD2
DNA: TGTGCCAGCAGTTTGAGCGGGGGGACGGTTGGTTATGAGCAGTTCTTC
CDR3: CASSLSGGTVGYEQFF

size: many
J: TRBJ1-2
V: TRBV6-2/TRBV6-3
D: .
DNA: TGTGCCAGCAGTTACCATCCGACGACAGGACCTGGCTACACCTTC
CDR3: CASSYHPTTGPGYTF

size: .
J: TRBJ2-5
V: TRBV30
D: .
DNA: TGTGCCTGGAGGAACGGGGAGACCCAGTACTTC
CDR3: CAWRNGETQYF

size: .
J: TRBJ2-3
V: TRBV12-3/TRBV12-4
D: TRBD2
DNA: TGTGCCAGCAGTGACAGCGGGAGGAAAAGCACAGATACGCGGTATTTT
CDR3: CASSDSGRKSTDTRYF

size: .
J: TRBJ1-2
V: TRBV7-2
D: .
DNA: TGTGCCAGCAGCTTAACGTTTACACGGTCAAGTGACTATGGCTACACCTTC
CDR3: CASSLTFTRSSDYGYTF

size: few
J: TRBJ2-2
V: TRBV14
D: .
DNA: TGTGCCAGCAGCCAAGTCGCCTCCGGGGAGCTGTTTTTT
CDR3: CASSQVASGELFF

size: .
J: TRBJ2-5
V: TRBV29-1
D: .
DNA: TGCAGCGTCAGTACGACAGGCCCGGGGGAGACCCAGTACTTC
CDR3: CSVSTTGPGETQYF

size: many
J: TRBJ2-7
V: TRBV20-1
D: .
DNA: TGCAGCGCGAGGGTGCCGGGCCTCGGGGAGCAGTACTTC
CDR3: CSARVPGLGEQYF

size: many
J: TRBJ1-1
V: TRBV29-1
D: .
DNA: TGCAGCGTTGACGAGGGGGGGAACACTGAAGCTTTCTTT
CDR3: CSVDEGGNTEAFF

size: many
J: TRBJ1-1
V: TRBV30
D: .
DNA: TGTGCCTGGACCCGGACGGGGAACACTGAAGCTTTCTTT
CDR3: CAWTRTGNTEAFF

size: few
J: TRBJ2-5
V: TRBV4-1
D: .
DNA: TGCGCCAGCAGCCAAATGGCAAACCAAGAGACCCAGTACTTC
CDR3: CASSQMANQETQYF

size: many
J: TRBJ2-3
V: TRBV20-1
D: .
DNA: TGCAGTGCTAGAGATCCGGATCGGGAGCTAGGTGATACGCAGTATTTT
CDR3: CSARDPDRELGDTQYF

size: many
J: TRBJ2-1
V: TRBV5-6
D: TRBD2
DNA: TGTGCCAGCAGCTACGGGACTAGCGGGAGGGCCTACAATGAGCAGTTCTTC
CDR3: CASSYGTSGRAYNEQFF

size: many
J: TRBJ1-5
V: TRBV6-1
D: TRBD1
DNA: TGTGCCAGCAGTGGGAGGACAGGGACCCGTAGCAATCAGCCCCAGCATTTT
CDR3: CASSGRTGTRSNQPQHF

size: many
J: TRBJ2-5
V: TRBV12-3/TRBV12-4
D: .
DNA: TGTGCCAGCAGTTCGGAGTTTCCCCAGTATCCCGCGGAGGAGACCCAGTACTTC
CDR3: CASSSEFPQYPAEETQYF

size: many
J: TRBJ2-5
V: TRBV20-1
D: .
DNA: TGCAGTGCCCCCTTGGACGGGACCCAGTACTTC
CDR3: CSAPLDGTQYF

size: few
J: TRBJ2-2
V: TRBV19
D: .
DNA: TGTGCCAGTAGATTGGGCGGGAAAGCCTCCGGGGAGCTGTTTTTT
CDR3: CASRLGGKASGELFF

size: many
J: TRBJ1-5
V: TRBV18
D: .
DNA: TGTGCCAGCTCTTCAGTCACGAGCGGTCAGCCCCAGCATTTT
CDR3: CASSSVTSGQPQHF

size: few
J: TRBJ2-1
V: TRBV4-1
D: TRBD2
DNA: TGCGCCAGCAGCCAAGCCCCGGGACTAGCGCGCTCCTACAATGAGCAGTTCTTC
CDR3: CASSQAPGLARSYNEQFF

size: many
J: TRBJ2-3
V: TRBV7-3
D: TRBD1
DNA: TGTGCCAGCAGCTTCGGGACAGGGGGCGGAACAGATACGCAGTATTTT
CDR3: CASSFGTGGGTDTQYF

size: .
J: TRBJ1-5
V: TRBV20-1
D: .
DNA: TGCGCCTCCGCAGGCTATAGCAATCAGCCCCAGCATTTT
CDR3: CASAGYSNQPQHF

size: few
J: TRBJ2-2
V: TRBV19
D: .
DNA: TGTGCCAGCATGGGGCGGGGAATGAACACCGGGGAGCTGTTTTTT
CDR3: CASMGRGMNTGELFF

size: .
J: TRBJ2-7
V: TRBV30
D: .
DNA: TGTGCCCGGAGTCCTCACCTGGCCGAGCAGTACTTC
CDR3: CARSPHLAEQYF

size: many
J: TRBJ1-2
V: TRBV29-1
D: TRBD1
DNA: TGCAGCGGGGGACAGGGGGACTATGGCTACACCTTC
CDR3: CSGGQGDYGYTF

size: many
J: TRBJ2-5
V: TRBV20-1
D: TRBD2
DNA: TGCAGTGCTCGGACCGGGACTAGCGAACAGACCCAGTACTTC
CDR3: CSARTGTSEQTQYF

size: once
J: TRBJ1-2
V: TRBV9
D: .
DNA: TGTGCCAGCAGCGTTCAGACAGACTTCTATGGCTACACCTTC
CDR3: CASSVQTDFYGYTF

size: many
J: TRBJ2-7
V: TRBV5-1
D: TRBD2
DNA: TGCGCCAGCAGCACGGGACTAGCGGGAGGGCCTTCGAACGAGCAGTACTTC
CDR3: CASSTGLAGGPSNEQYF

size: .
J: TRBJ1-1
V: TRBV20-1
D: .
DNA: TGCAGTGCTGGGGGGCACACCCCCCCCCTGAACACTGAAGCTTTCTTT
CDR3: CSAGGHTPPLNTEAFF

size: many
J: TRBJ2-1
V: TRBV11-2
D: TRBD1
DNA: TGTGCCAGCAGCTTACAGGACAGGGGATGGGATGAGCAGTTCTTC
CDR3: CASSLQDRGWDEQFF

size: many
J: TRBJ1-2
V: TRBV12-3/TRBV12-4
D: .
DNA: TGTGCCAGCAGCCCAGTGACAGCTACTGCCGGCTACACCTTC
CDR3: CASSPVTATAGYTF

size: many
J: TRBJ1-5
V: TRBV12-3/TRBV12-4
D: .
DNA: TGTGCCAGCAGTTTAACAGTAAGCAATCAGCCCCAGCATTTT
CDR3: CASSLTVSNQPQHF

size: few
J: TRBJ2-1
V: TRBV4-1
D: .
DNA: TGCGCCAGCAGCCAAGATCGGGGGTACGAGCAGTTCTTC
CDR3: CASSQDRGYEQFF

size: many
J: TRBJ2-7
V: TRBV20-1
D: .
DNA: TGCAGTGCAACCAGCGGGTTCTCCTACGAGCAGTACTTC
CDR3: CSATSGFSYEQYF

size: many
J: TRBJ1-1
V: TRBV7-2
D: TRBD1
DNA: TGTGCCAGCAGCACCCCCAAGGACAGGGGGCTGCTGGGCACTGAAGCTTTCTTT
CDR3: CASSTPKDRGLLGTEAFF

size: many
J: TRBJ2-1
V: TRBV18
D: .
DNA: TGTGCCAGCTCACCACAGCGGAGCTCCTACAATGAGCAGTTCTTC
CDR3: CASSPQRSSYNEQFF

size: .
J: TRBJ2-2
V: TRBV15
D: .
DNA: TGTGCCACCAGCAGAGAACAGCTTTCGAACACCGGGGAGCTGTTTTTT
CDR3: CATSREQLSNTGELFF

size: .
J: TRBJ2-5
V: TRBV28
D: TRBD1
DNA: TGTGCCAGCAGTTTAGAGGACAGGGGGCGCCCGGAGACCCAGTACTTC
CDR3: CASSLEDRGRPETQYF

size: many
J: TRBJ2-3
V: TRBV19
D: TRBD2
DNA: TGTGCCAGTAGTAAGGGACTAGCGGTTAGCACAGATACGCAGTATTTT
CDR3: CASSKGLAVSTDTQYF

size: few
J: TRBJ2-7
V: TRBV20-1
D: .
DNA: TGCAGTGCTAGTGCAGGGACTGGCTACGAGCAGTACTTC
CDR3: CSASAGTGYEQYF

size: many
J: TRBJ1-5
V: TRBV4-1
D: .
DNA: TGCGCCAGCAGCCAGAGGACAGCAGCAAATCAGCCCCAGCATTTT
CDR3: CASSQRTAANQPQHF

size: many
J: TRBJ2-4
V: TRBV12-3/TRBV12-4
D: TRBD1
DNA: TGTGCCAGCAGTTTAGGGACAGGGGACATTCAGTACTTC
CDR3: CASSLGTGDIQYF

size: many
J: TRBJ2-1
V: TRBV20-1
D: TRBD2
DNA: TGCAGTGCTATCGTCCCTAGCGGGAGATCGTCGTTCTTC
CDR3: CSAIVPSGRSSFF

size: .
J: TRBJ2-7
V: TRBV24-1
D: .
DNA: TGTGCCACCAGTAGCTCGGAGAGCTACGAGCAGTACTTC
CDR3: CATSSSESYEQYF

size: .
J: TRBJ2-4
V: TRBV29-1
D: TRBD2
DNA: TGCAGCGTTGAAACTAGCGGGAGACTCCACATTCAGTACTTC
CDR3: CSVETSGRLHIQYF

size: many
J: TRBJ1-1
V: TRBV6-2/TRBV6-3
D: .
DNA: TGTGCCAGCCGCCGAGGGCAGACAGGTGGGGTTTTCTTT
CDR3: CASRRGQTGGVFF

size: .
J: TRBJ1-1
V: TRBV7-2
D: .
DNA: TGTGCCAGCAGCTTAGAACCTCGAATAGCTCTCTCCACTGAAGCTTTCTTT
CDR3: CASSLEPRIALSTEAFF

size: many
J: TRBJ2-7
V: TRBV10-3
D: TRBD1
DNA: TGTGCCATCAGTTGGACAGGGGCTGGCGAGCAGTACTTC
CDR3: CAISWTGAGEQYF